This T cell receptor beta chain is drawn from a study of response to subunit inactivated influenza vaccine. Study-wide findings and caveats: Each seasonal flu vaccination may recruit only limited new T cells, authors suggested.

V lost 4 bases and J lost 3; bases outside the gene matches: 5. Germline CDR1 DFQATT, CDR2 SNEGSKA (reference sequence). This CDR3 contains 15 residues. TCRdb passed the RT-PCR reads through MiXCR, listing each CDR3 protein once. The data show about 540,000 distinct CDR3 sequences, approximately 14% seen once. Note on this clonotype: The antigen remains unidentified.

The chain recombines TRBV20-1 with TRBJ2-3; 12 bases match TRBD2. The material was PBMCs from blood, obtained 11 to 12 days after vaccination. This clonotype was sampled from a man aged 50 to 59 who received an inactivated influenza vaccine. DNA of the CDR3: TGCAGTGCTACCCCTAGCGGGGGGGCAACAGATACGCAGTATTTT. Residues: CSATPSGGATDTQYF.